This TCR beta chain is from a study of blood T cell repertoires in COVID-19. Study context: Italy, Spain and the United States were the sources of the convalescent and acute COVID-19 samples. T cells, B-cell-depleted T cells, or PBMCs provided the cDNA or gDNA that served as material.

The table came from immunoSEQ multiplex PCR; TCRdb's copy has only in-frame clones and leaves some out. Among 150,000 or so clones listed, 80% were seen once. The junction had 8 bases not matched to a gene; V was cut back by 6 bases and J by 6 bases. CDR1 and CDR2 (germline): MNHEY, SMNVEV (reference sequence). The CDR3 extends over 15 amino acids. Sequencing was done on a sample of peripheral blood. The clonotype was recovered from a man aged 55 to 70 with active or convalescent COVID-19. The chain links TRBV27 to TRBJ1-5; 10 bases agree with TRBD1. For the CDR3, the DNA is TGTGCCAGCAGCATGACAGGGGGCTCCCGTCAGCCCCAGCATTTT. This codes for CASSMTGGSRQPQHF.